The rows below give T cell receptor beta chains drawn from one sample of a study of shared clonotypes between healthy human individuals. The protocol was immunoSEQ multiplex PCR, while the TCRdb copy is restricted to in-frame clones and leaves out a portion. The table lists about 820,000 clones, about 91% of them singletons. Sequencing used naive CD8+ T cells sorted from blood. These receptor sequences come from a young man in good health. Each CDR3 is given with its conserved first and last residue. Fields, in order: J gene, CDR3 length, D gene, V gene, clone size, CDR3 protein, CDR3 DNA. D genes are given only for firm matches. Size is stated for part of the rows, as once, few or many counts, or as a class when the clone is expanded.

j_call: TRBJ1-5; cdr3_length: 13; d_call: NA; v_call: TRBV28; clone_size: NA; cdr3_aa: CASSWGMNQPQHF; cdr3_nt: TGTGCCAGCAGTTGGGGGATGAATCAGCCCCAGCATTTT
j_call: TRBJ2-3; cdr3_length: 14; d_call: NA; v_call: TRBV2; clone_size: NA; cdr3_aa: CASSDWSGVDTQYF; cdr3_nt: TGTGCCAGCAGTGATTGGTCGGGGGTGGATACGCAGTATTTT
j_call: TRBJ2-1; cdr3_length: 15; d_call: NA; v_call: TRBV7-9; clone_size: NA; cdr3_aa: CASSVGALAYNEQFF; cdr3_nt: TGTGCCAGCAGTGTGGGGGCCCTGGCCTACAATGAGCAGTTCTTC
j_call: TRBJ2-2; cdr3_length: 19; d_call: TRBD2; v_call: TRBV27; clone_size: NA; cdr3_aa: CASSLSRASGRVDTGELFF; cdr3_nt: TGTGCCAGCAGTTTATCAAGGGCTAGCGGGAGAGTGGACACCGGGGAGCTGTTTTTT
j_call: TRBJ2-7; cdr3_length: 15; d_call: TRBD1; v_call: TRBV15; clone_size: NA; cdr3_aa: CATSRTATGPYEQYF; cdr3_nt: TGTGCCACCAGCAGAACCGCGACAGGGCCCTACGAGCAGTACTTC
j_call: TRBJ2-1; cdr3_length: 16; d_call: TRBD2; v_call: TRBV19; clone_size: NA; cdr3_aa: CASGEWTSGLNNEQFF; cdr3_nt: TGTGCCAGTGGGGAGTGGACTAGCGGGCTAAACAATGAGCAGTTCTTC
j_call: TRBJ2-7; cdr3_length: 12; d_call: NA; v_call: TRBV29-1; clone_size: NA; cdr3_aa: CSVRQETYEQYF; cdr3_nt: TGCAGCGTGCGACAGGAAACCTACGAGCAGTACTTC
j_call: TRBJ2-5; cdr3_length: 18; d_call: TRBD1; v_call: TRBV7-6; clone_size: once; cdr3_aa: CASSFRGTGGDFKETQYF; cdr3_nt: TGTGCCAGCAGCTTTCGCGGTACAGGGGGCGACTTTAAAGAGACCCAGTACTTC
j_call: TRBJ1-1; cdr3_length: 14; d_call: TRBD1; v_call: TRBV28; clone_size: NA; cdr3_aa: CASSYDRAATEAFF; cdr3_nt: TGTGCCAGCAGTTACGACAGGGCCGCCACTGAAGCTTTCTTT
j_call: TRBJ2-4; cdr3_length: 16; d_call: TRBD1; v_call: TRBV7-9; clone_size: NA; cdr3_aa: CASSPPGGAAKNIQYF; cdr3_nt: TGTGCCAGCAGCCCCCCAGGGGGCGCCGCCAAAAACATTCAGTACTTC
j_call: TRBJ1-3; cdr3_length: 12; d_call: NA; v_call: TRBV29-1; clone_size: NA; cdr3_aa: CSVMTLGNTIYF; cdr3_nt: TGCAGCGTTATGACCTTGGGAAACACCATATATTTT
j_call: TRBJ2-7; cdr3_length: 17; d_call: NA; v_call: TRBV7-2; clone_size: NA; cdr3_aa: CASSLGLAIGHDYEQYF; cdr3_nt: TGTGCCAGCAGCTTAGGATTGGCTATCGGTCACGACTACGAGCAGTACTTC
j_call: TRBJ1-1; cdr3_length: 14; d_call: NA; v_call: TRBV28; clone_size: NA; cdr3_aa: CASSLDSLLGEAFF; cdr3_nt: TGTGCCAGCAGTTTAGACTCGCTTCTTGGTGAAGCTTTCTTT
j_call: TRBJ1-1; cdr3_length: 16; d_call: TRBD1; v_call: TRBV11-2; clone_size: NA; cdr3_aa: CASSLARAGQRTEAFF; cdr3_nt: TGTGCCAGCAGCTTAGCCAGGGCGGGACAGAGGACTGAAGCTTTCTTT
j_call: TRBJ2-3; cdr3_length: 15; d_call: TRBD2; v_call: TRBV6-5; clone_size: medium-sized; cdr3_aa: CASSSGLAVTDTQYF; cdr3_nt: TGTGCCAGCAGTTCGGGCCTAGCGGTTACAGATACGCAGTATTTT
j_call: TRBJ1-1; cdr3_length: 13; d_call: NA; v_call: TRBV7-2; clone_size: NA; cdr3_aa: CASSLGYNTEAFF; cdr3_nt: TGTGCCAGCAGCTTAGGATATAACACTGAAGCTTTCTTT
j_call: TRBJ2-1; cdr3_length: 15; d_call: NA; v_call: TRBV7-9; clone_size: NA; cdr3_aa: CASSLIFGGDTEQFF; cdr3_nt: TGTGCCAGCAGCTTAATATTCGGCGGGGACACTGAGCAGTTCTTC
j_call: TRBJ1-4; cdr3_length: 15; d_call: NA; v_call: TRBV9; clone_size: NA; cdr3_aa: CASSGSGVFHEKLFF; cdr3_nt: TGTGCCAGCAGCGGCTCAGGGGTGTTTCATGAAAAACTGTTTTTT
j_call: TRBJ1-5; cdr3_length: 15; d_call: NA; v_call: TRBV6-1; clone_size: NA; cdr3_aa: CASSILQGGYQPQHF; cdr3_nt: TGTGCCAGCAGCATTCTCCAGGGCGGCTATCAGCCCCAGCATTTT
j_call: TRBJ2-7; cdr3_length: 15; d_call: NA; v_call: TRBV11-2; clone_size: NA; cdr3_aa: CASSLATSSPYEQYF; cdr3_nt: TGTGCCAGCAGCTTAGCGACTAGTTCCCCCTACGAGCAGTACTTC
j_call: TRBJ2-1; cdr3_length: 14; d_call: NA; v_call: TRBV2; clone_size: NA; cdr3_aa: CASSGRSSYNEQFF; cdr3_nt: TGTGCCAGCAGTGGGCGGAGCTCCTACAATGAGCAGTTCTTC
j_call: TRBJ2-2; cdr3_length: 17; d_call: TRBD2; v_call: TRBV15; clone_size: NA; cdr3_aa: CATSRPSSGRGTGELFF; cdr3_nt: TGTGCCACCAGCAGACCATCTAGCGGGAGAGGAACGGGGGAGCTGTTTTTT
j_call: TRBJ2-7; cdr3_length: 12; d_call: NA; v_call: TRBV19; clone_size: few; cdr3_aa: CASKEFLYEQYF; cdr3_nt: TGTGCCAGTAAAGAATTCCTCTACGAGCAGTACTTC
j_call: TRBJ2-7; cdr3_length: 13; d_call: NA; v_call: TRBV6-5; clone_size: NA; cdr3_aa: CASSTPDAYEQYF; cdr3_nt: TGTGCCAGCAGCACCCCCGACGCCTACGAGCAGTACTTC
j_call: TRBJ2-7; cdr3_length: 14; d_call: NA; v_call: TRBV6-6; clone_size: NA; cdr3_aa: CASSYSLGRYEQYF; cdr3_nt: TGTGCCAGCAGTTACTCGCTGGGAAGGTACGAGCAGTACTTC
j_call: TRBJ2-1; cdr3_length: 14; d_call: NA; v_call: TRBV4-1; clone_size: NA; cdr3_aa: CASSQSPVEDEQFF; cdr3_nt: TGCGCCAGCAGCCAATCCCCCGTGGAGGATGAGCAGTTCTTC
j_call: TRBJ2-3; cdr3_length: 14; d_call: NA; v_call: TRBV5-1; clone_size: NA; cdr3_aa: CASSFRVMSDTQYF; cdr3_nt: TGCGCCAGCAGCTTCAGGGTTATGAGTGATACGCAGTATTTT
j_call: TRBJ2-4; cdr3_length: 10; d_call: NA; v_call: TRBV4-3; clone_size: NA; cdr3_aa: CASSGDIQYF; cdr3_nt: TGCGCCAGCAGCGGGGACATTCAGTACTTC
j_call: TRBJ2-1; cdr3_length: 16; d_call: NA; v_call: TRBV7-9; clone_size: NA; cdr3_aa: CASSETGWKDYNEQFF; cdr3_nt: TGTGCCAGCAGTGAAACAGGGTGGAAGGACTACAATGAGCAGTTCTTC
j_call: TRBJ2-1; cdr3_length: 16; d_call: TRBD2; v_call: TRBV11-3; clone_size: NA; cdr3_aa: CASSSRVGTSNNEQFF; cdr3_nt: TGTGCCAGCAGCTCCAGAGTGGGGACTAGTAACAATGAGCAGTTCTTC
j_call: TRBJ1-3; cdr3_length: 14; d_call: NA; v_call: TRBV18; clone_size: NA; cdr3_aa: CASSPDMGGNTIYF; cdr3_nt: TGTGCCAGCTCCCCCGACATGGGTGGAAACACCATATATTTT
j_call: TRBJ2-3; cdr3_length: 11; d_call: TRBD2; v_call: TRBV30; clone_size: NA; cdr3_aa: CAWRGGDTQYF; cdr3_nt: TGTGCCTGGAGGGGAGGGGATACGCAGTATTTT
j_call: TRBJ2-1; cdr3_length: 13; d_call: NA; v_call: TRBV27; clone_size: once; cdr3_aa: CASSFLPTNEQFF; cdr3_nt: TGTGCCAGCAGTTTCCTCCCAACCAATGAGCAGTTCTTC
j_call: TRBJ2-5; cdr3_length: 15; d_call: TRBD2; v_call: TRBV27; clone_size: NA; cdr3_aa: CASSTLAEDRETQYF; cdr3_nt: TGTGCCAGCAGTACCCTAGCGGAAGACAGAGAGACCCAGTACTTC
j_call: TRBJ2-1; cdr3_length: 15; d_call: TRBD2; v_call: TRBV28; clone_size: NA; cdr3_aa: CASSLLAGGYNEQFF; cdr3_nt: TGTGCCAGCAGTTTACTAGCGGGAGGATACAATGAGCAGTTCTTC
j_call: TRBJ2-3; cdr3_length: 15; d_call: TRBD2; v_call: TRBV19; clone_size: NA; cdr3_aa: CASNPSGISTDTQYF; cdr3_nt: TGTGCCAGTAACCCTAGCGGGATTAGCACAGATACGCAGTATTTT
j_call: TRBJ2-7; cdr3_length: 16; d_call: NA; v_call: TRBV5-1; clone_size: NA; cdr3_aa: CASSLEIRDPFYEQYF; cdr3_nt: TGCGCCAGCAGCTTGGAAATCCGGGACCCGTTCTACGAGCAGTACTTC
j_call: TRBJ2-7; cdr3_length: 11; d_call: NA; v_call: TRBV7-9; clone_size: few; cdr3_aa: CASRVGVEQYF; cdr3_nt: TGTGCCAGCAGGGTGGGTGTCGAGCAGTACTTC
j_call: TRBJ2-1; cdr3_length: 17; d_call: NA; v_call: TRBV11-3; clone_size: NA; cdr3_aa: CASSLSLGQALANEQFF; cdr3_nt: TGTGCCAGCAGCCTATCCCTCGGGCAGGCCCTAGCCAATGAGCAGTTCTTC